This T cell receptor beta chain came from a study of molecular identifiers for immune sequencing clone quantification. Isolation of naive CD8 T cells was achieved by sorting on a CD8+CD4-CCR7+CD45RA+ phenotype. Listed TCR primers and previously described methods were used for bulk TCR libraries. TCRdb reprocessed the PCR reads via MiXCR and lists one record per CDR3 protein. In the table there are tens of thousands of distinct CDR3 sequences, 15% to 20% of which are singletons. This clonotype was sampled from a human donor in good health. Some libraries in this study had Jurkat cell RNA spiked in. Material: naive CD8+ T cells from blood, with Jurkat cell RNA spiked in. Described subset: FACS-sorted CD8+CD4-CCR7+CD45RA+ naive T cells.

In nucleotides, the CDR3 is TGTGCCATCAGTGAGGGACAGGTTAATGGCTACACCTTC. This codes for CAISEGQVNGYTF. This chain links TRBV10-3 with TRBJ1-2; 7 nucleotides line up with TRBD1. The CDR3 runs 13 residues. The germline V gene has CDR1 ENHRY and CDR2 SYGVKD. J lost 6 bases, V lost 2 bases, and 3 bases had no gene match.